This T cell receptor (beta chain) stems from a study of T cells in Graves' hyperthyroidism and ophthalmopathy (dated by TCRdb to the late 2010s). About the full investigation: Peripheral blood was collected at initial diagnosis, before any treatment. A discovery cohort of about 96 patients, approximately 45 with Graves' ophthalmopathy and 57 with stable Graves' hyperthyroidism, was used to find distinguishing TCR V-J signatures. Prospective prediction of ophthalmopathy was tested in an independent validation cohort of approximately 19 hyperthyroidism patients and 17 patients who later progressed to ophthalmopathy. The 90 or so discovery patients were randomly split 7:3 into training and test sets. In addition, the study compared T-cell repertoires in thyroid tissue and in blood from five or six Graves' hyperthyroidism patients. Following sampling, methimazole starting at 30 mg daily was given to hyperthyroidism patients, and high-dose intravenous methylprednisolone was given to ophthalmopathy patients. TCR Vbeta CDR3 sequencing of 140 or so peripheral blood samples (about 45 ophthalmopathy, roughly 74 hyperthyroidism and around 17 progressor patients) is reported in the paper.

This clonotype was seen only a few times. Its antigen is not yet known. Per-base quality was not reported, and no clone a single base away is much larger than it. Graves' hyperthyroidism was defined as stable when no progression to ophthalmopathy occurred over 18 months of follow-up. Hyperthyroidism patients were aged 18 to 65 years and newly diagnosed, with disease duration of less than 2 months. The study excluded patients with uncontrolled infections, other autoimmune diseases, pregnancy or lactation. Diagnoses relied on clinical symptoms, serum thyroxine and TRAb, thyroid ultrasound and orbital computed tomography. PBMCs were isolated from around 10 ml of fresh peripheral blood by Ficoll-Paque density gradient centrifugation. Total RNA was extracted with Trizol reagent, and quality was checked on an Agilent 2100 Bioanalyzer. Results the study describes overall, beyond this receptor: During validation, the model predicted progression to ophthalmopathy a median of approximately 6.5 months ahead of onset, with around 71% sensitivity and more than 72% specificity. A 13 V-J signature model separated ophthalmopathy from stable hyperthyroidism, with about 90% sensitivity and just under 84% specificity in cross-validation and 80%/75% in testing. Most expanded thyroid clonotypes (frequency above 0.001) were also detected in blood, a finding suggesting that blood repertoires may reflect thyroid immune responses. No statistical method was used to set the sample size in advance, and investigators knew the group allocation.

The TCR beta CDR3 regions were amplified from the RNA transcripts. The first round of RT-PCR for the TCR CDR3 was performed with the HTBI primer set and the Qiagen OneStep RT-PCR kit. Libraries were constructed in a second round of multiplex PCR, after which size selection and purification were performed. Sequencing of the libraries was done on an Illumina HiSeq2000 using paired-end 100 bp reads. The original pipeline was this. Raw data were processed with SOAPnuke, discarding reads with adapters, uncalled bases, mean Phred below 15, or no exact constant-primer or identifier match. High-quality paired reads were merged with COPE v1.2.5, and unique nucleotide sequences were defined as clonotypes. MiTCR v1.1 was used to align the clonotypes against IMGT TRBV, TRBD and TRBJ reference segments. Only V-J combinations with frequency above 0.0001, covering about 99% of repertoires, were analysed. A TCS score was defined as the ratio of F50 (clonal expansion) to E x V (chaos), with BLOSUM62-based TCRdist applied between CDR3 peptides within each V-J. Welch's t-statistics and random forest reduced around 510 V-J features to under 15, which were used in a naive Bayes classifier (R e1071). Starting from the raw public reads, TCRdb applied fastp trimming at Q25, assembled clones with MiXCR and retained in-frame beta chains. Each entry is one CDR3 protein sequence, shown with its most common DNA and genes. TCRdb's processing, not the authors' own work, is the source of the V and J calls. The sample profile shows 350,000 or so distinct CDR3 sequences; around a fifth of them were found once. 50% of the sample is taken by the ten largest.

The receptor was isolated from a woman aged 45 to 65 with Graves' hyperthyroidism. Sample: blood.

The CDR3: CSASRRSGGPNTGELFF. DNA sequence: TGCAGTGCCTCTCGCCGTAGCGGGGGCCCGAACACCGGGGAGCTGTTTTTT. The rearrangement joined TRBV20-1 to TRBJ2-2, and 9 junctional nucleotides match TRBD2. Taken from the germline V gene (reference sequence), the CDR1 and CDR2 loops are DFQATT and SNEGSKA. Here V drops 6 bases and J drops 0 bases, and the junction holds 11 bases not matched to any gene. The CDR3, cysteine through phenylalanine, is 17 amino acids long. The kept DNA is CDR3 alone, 51 bases in frame from the first base.